The T cell receptor (beta chain) under discussion was sequenced for a study of CD8 T cells in Susac syndrome. It was with random hexamers that roughly 0.5 to 1 ug RNA was reverse transcribed. TCRdb redid the calling of the immunoSEQ multiplex PCR reads with MiXCR, one entry per CDR3 protein. The top ten clones hold approximately 0.12% of a sample with around 280,000 distinct CDR3 sequences, about 85% of them seen once. This CDR3 spans 12 amino acids. Trimming cost V 10 bases and J 5 bases, with 13 bases left between them. The V gene's germline CDR1 is MNHNS and CDR2 SASEGT. Sequencing used CD8+ T cells from PBMCs. The J gene is TRBJ2-3, the V gene TRBV6-1; D may be TRBD1 (6 bases). The TCR comes from a human donor with multiple sclerosis. CDR3 DNA: TGTGCCACTGCAGGGGTAGTAGATACGCAGTATTTT. Protein sequence: CATAGVVDTQYF.